Shown below are 13 T cell receptor beta chains from a single sample sequenced in a study of blood T cells in healthy people across ages. A second about 7 to 12 cycle PCR used barcoded and J-beta primers. One entry per CDR3 protein, called by TCRdb with MiXCR from the 5' RACE reads. The sample lists hundreds of thousands of distinct CDR3 sequences, 55% to 65% occurring once. Input material: blood. The source is a young man in good health.

The chain is built from TRBV18 and TRBJ2-2; D gene uncertain. The CDR3 is 15 residues long. Per the germline V gene, CDR1 is KGHSH and CDR2 is LQKENI. Trimming took 5 bases from V and 1 from J, leaving 11 bases between them. CDR3 nucleotides: TGTGCCAGCTCATCTTACCCAGTGAACACCGGGGAGCTGTTTTTT. This encodes CASSSYPVNTGELFF.

V usage is TRBV4-3 and J usage is TRBJ2-1, with 9 bases lining up with TRBD1. The germline gives CDR1 LGHNA, CDR2 YSLEER. This CDR3 has 13 amino acids. The J segment lost 15 bases and the V segment lost 3 bases, leaving 9 bases of the junction unmatched. CDR3 protein: CASSQGAGTGLFF. The CDR3 bases are TGCGCCAGCAGCCAGGGAGCCGGGACAGGGCTGTTCTTC.

V usage is TRBV2 and J usage is TRBJ2-1; 7 bases are shared with TRBD2. CDR3 length: 15 amino acids. Germline CDR1 SNHLY, CDR2 FYNNEI. The V and J ends lost 3 bases and 3 bases, in that order; junction bases with no gene match: 5. CDR3 in DNA: TGTGCCAGCAGTGATCCTAGCGGCCTCTACAATGAGCAGTTCTTC. Translation gives CASSDPSGLYNEQFF. The whole variable domain, remainder taken from reference TRBV2 and TRBJ2-1, is EPEVTQTPSHQVTQMGQEVILRCVPISNHLYFYWYRQILGQKVEFLVSFYNNEISEKSEIFDDQFSVERPDGSNFTLKIRSTKLEDSAMYFCASSDPSGLYNEQFFGPGTRLTVL.

The V gene is TRBV6-2 or TRBV6-3, the J gene TRBJ2-2; 9 bases agree with TRBD1. The CDR3 sequence is 15 residues long. Germline loops: CDR1 MNHEY, CDR2 SVGEGT. V lost 5 bases to trimming and J lost 4 bases; unmatched junction nucleotides: 5. CDR3 amino acids: CASSRQGVITGELFF. CDR3 sequence (DNA): TGTGCCAGCAGTCGACAGGGGGTGATCACCGGGGAGCTGTTTTTT.

The chain carries TRBV20-1 and TRBJ1-5; D call uncertain. Trimming shortened V by 0 bases and J by 3 bases, and 12 bases separated the two germline ends. This CDR3 has 15 residues. In germline, CDR1 is DFQATT, CDR2 SNEGSKA (reference sequence). In DNA form, the CDR3 reads TGCAGTGCTAGAGATATTGTCAGACTCAATCAGCCCCAGCATTTT. It translates to CSARDIVRLNQPQHF.

The J gene is TRBJ2-3, the V gene TRBV2; D gene uncertain. Trimming removed 7 bases at V and 0 bases at J, with 14 bases between. CDR1 is SNHLY, CDR2 FYNNEI, per germline. The CDR3 consists of 15 residues. CDR3 loop: CASKVVGLSTDTQYF. CDR3 DNA: TGTGCCAGCAAGGTGGTAGGCCTCAGCACAGATACGCAGTATTTT.

V is TRBV5-1 and J is TRBJ2-1; 11 positions agree with TRBD2. CDR3 length: 16 amino acids. In germline, CDR1 is SGHRS, CDR2 YFSETQ. The V gene end was trimmed by 10 bases and the J gene end by 0 bases; junction bases not matched to a gene: 9. This CDR3 is CAGSSGGPSSYNEQFF. In DNA form, the CDR3 reads TGCGCCGGCTCTAGCGGGGGGCCGAGCTCCTACAATGAGCAGTTCTTC. Supplemented by reference TRBV5-1 and TRBJ2-1, the full variable domain reads KAGVTQTPRYLIKTRGQQVTLSCSPISGHRSVSWYQQTPGQGLQFLFEYFSETQRNKGNFPGRFSGRQFSNSRSEMNVSTLELGDSALYLCAGSSGGPSSYNEQFFGPGTRLTVL.

The chain has TRBV29-1 and TRBJ1-1; TRBD1 matches 7 bases. The CDR3 covers 10 residues. Germline CDR1 reads SQVTM; CDR2 reads ANQGSEA. The J segment lost 10 bases and the V segment lost 5 bases, leaving 4 bases of the junction unmatched. The DNA of the CDR3 is TGCAGCGTTATCCAGGGGGGAGCTTTCTTT. Its translation: CSVIQGGAFF.

V is TRBV5-1 and J is TRBJ1-2; 7 positions match TRBD1. J gave up 8 bases and V 4 bases, and 14 bases lay outside the gene matches. The CDR3 length is 15 residues. CDR1 SGHRS and CDR2 YFSETQ come from the germline V gene. The CDR3 here is CASSTRQGLFEGYTF. As DNA, the CDR3 is TGCGCCAGCAGCACTCGACAGGGCCTATTCGAGGGCTACACCTTC.

Written as DNA, the CDR3 is TGTGCCAGCAGTGGGACAGGCGTGGGAGATACGCAGTATTTT. Residues: CASSGTGVGDTQYF. The chain is built from TRBV12-3 or TRBV12-4 and TRBJ2-3, with TRBD1 identical over 8 bases. This CDR3 is 14 amino acids long. Trimming at V came to 5 bases and at J to 5 bases, leaving 6 bases not matched to a gene.

This rearrangement joins TRBV15 to TRBJ2-5, with D tentatively TRBD1 or TRBD2 (5 bases each). The CDR3 is 13 amino acids. Deletions cut 3 bases from V and 7 bases from J, with 12 bases between. CDR1 is LNHNV and CDR2 is YYDKDF in the germline V gene (reference sequence). As DNA, the CDR3 is TGTGCCACCAGCAGGAATGGGGGTTGGACCCAGTACTTC. Its translation: CATSRNGGWTQYF.

V usage is TRBV3-1 and J usage is TRBJ2-4; 10 bases are a match to TRBD2. This CDR3 spans 15 amino acids. Germline V gives CDR1 LGHDT, CDR2 YNNKEL (reference sequence). V dropped 4 bases and J dropped 2; count of bases not matched to a gene: 2. For the CDR3, the DNA is TGTGCCAGCAGCCCTAGCGGGGGTACCAAAAACATTCAGTACTTC. It is translated as CASSPSGGTKNIQYF.

This chain connects TRBV10-3 to TRBJ2-1; D not certain. CDR1 ENHRY and CDR2 SYGVKD come from the germline V gene. With 2 bases removed from V and 9 bases from J, the gap between germline ends came to 8 bases. The CDR3 runs to 12 residues. The CDR3 is CAISEGGVEQFF. The CDR3 coding sequence is TGTGCCATCAGTGAGGGTGGGGTTGAGCAGTTCTTC.